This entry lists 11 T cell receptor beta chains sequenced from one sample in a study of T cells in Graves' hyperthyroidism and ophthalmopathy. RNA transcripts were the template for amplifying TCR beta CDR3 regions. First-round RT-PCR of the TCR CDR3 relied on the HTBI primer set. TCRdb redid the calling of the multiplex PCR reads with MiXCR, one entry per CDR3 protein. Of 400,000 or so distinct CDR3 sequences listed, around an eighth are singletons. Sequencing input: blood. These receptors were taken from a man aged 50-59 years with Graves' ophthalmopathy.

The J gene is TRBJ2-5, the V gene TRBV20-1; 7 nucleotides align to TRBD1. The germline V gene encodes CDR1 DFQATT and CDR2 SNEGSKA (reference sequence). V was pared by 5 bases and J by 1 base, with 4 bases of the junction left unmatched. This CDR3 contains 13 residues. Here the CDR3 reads CSAPDRAQETQYF. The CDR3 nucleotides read TGCAGTGCTCCTGACAGGGCCCAAGAGACCCAGTACTTC.

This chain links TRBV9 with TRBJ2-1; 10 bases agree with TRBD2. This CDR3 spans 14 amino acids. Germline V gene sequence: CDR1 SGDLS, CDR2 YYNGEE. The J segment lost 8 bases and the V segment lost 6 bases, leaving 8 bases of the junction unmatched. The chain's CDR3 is CASNPSGSWDEQFF. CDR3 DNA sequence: TGTGCCAGCAACCCTAGCGGGAGCTGGGATGAGCAGTTCTTC.

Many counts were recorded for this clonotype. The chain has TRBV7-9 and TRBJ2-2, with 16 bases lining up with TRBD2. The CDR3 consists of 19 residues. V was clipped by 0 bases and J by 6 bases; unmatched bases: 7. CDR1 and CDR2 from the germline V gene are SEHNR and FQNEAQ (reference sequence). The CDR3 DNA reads TGTGCCAGCAGCTTAGCCCAAGGGACTAGCGGGAGGGCCTCCGGGGAGCTGTTTTTT. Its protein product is CASSLAQGTSGRASGELFF.

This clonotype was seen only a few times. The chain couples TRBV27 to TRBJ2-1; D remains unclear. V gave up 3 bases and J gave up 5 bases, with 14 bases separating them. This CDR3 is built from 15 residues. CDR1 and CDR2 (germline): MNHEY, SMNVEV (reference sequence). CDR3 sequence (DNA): TGTGCCAGCAGTTTTTCCGGGCTCTGGAACAATGAGCAGTTCTTC. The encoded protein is CASSFSGLWNNEQFF.

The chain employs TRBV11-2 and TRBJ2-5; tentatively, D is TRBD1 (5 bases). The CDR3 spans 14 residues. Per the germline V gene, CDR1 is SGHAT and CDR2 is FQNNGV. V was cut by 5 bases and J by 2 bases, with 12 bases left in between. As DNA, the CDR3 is TGTGCCAGCAGCCCCTCCAGGGCGCAAGAGACCCAGTACTTC. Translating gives CASSPSRAQETQYF. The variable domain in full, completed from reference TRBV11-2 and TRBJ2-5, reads EAGVAQSPRYKIIEKRQSVAFWCNPISGHATLYWYQQILGQGPKLLIQFQNNGVVDDSQLPKDRFSAERLKGVDSTLKIQPAKLEDSAVYLCASSPSRAQETQYFGPGTRLLVL.

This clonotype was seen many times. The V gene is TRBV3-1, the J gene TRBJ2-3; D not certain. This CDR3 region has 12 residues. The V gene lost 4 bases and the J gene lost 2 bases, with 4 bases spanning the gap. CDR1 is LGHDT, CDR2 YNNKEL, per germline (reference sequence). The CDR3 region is CASSLTTDTQYF. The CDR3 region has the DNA TGTGCCAGCAGCCTGACCACAGATACGCAGTATTTT.

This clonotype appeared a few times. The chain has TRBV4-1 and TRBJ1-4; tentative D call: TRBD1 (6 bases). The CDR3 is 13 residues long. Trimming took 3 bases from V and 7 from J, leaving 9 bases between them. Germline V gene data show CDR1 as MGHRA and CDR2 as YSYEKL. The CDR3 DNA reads TGCGCCAGCAGCCAGGTACAGGGTGAAAAACTGTTTTTT. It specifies CASSQVQGEKLFF.

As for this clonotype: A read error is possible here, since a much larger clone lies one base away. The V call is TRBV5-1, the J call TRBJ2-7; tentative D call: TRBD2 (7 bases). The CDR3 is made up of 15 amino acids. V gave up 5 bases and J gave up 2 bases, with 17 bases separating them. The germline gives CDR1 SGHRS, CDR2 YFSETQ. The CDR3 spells CASRTTGGGTYEQYF. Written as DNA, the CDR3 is TGCGCCAGCAGGACTACTGGCGGGGGCACCTACGAGCAGTACTTC.

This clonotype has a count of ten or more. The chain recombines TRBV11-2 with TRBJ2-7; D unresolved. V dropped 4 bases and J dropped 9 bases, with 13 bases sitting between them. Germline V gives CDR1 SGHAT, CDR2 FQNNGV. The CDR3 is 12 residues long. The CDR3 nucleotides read TGTGCCAGCAGCTCCACCTCCCCCGGGCAGTACTTC. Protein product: CASSSTSPGQYF.

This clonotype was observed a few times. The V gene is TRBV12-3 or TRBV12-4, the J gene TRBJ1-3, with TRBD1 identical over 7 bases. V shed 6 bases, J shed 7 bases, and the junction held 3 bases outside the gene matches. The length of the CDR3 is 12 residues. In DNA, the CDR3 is TGTGCCAGCAGCGGGACAGCCAACACCATATATTTT. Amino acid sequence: CASSGTANTIYF.

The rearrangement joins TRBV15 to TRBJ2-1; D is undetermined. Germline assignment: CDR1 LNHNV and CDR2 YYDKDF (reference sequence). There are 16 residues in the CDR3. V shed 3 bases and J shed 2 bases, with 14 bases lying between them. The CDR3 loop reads CATSSGPRTPYNEQFF. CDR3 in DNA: TGTGCCACCAGCAGCGGTCCGCGAACTCCCTACAATGAGCAGTTCTTC. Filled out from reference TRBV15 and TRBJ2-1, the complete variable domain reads DAMVIQNPRYQVTQFGKPVTLSCSQTLNHNVMYWYQQKSSQAPKLLFHYYDKDFNNEADTPDNFQSRRPNTSFCFLDIRSPGLGDTAMYLCATSSGPRTPYNEQFFGPGTRLTVL.